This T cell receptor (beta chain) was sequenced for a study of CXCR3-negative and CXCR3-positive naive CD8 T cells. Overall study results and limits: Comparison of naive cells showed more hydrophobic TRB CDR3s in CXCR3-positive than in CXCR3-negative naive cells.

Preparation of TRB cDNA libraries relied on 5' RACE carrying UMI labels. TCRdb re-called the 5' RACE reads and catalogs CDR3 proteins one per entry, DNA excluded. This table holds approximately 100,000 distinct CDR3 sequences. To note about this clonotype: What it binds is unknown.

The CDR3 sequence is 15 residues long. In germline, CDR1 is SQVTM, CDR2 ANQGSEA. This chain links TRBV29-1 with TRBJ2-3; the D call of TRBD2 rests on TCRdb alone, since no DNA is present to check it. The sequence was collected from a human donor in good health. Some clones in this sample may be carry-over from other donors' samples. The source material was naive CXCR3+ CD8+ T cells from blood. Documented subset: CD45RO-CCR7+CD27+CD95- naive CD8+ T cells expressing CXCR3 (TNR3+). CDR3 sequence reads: CSVAGGTSYGDTQYF.